The T cell receptor (beta chain) described here comes from a study of blood T cell repertoires in COVID-19. Study background: The analysed material was cDNA or gDNA that came from T cells, B-cell-depleted T cells, or PBMCs.

This CDR3 comprises 15 residues. Germline V lookup: CDR1 SQVTM, CDR2 ANQGSEA. The junction had 7 bases not matched to a gene; V was cut back by 0 bases and J by 5 bases. The table came from immunoSEQ multiplex PCR; TCRdb's copy has only in-frame clones and leaves some out. The repertoire holds roughly 180,000 clones, roughly 80% seen once, with around 5.1% in the top ten. This clonotype was sampled from a woman in her thirties or forties with acute COVID-19. Sequences were obtained from PBMCs or T cells enriched from blood (not recorded which). This rearrangement joins TRBV29-1 to TRBJ2-3; 8 bases line up with TRBD1. CDR3 sequence (DNA): TGCAGCGTTGAAGATCGTGTACAGGGGGTAGATACGCAGTATTTT. It encodes CSVEDRVQGVDTQYF.